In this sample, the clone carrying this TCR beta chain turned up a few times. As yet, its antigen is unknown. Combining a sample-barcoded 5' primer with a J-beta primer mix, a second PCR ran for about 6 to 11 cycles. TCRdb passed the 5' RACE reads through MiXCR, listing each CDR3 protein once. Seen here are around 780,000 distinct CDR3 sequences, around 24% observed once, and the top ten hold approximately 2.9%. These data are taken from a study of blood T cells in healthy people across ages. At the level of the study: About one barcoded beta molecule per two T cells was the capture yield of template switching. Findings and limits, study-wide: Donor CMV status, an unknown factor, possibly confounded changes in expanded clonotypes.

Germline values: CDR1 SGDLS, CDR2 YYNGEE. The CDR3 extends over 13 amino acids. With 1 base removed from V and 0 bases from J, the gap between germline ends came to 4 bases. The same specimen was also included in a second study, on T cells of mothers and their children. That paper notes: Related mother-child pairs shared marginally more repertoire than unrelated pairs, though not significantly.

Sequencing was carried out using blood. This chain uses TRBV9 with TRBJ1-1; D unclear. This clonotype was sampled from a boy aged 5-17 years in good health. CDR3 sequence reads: CASSVSVNTEAFF. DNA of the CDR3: TGTGCCAGCAGCGTATCCGTGAACACTGAAGCTTTCTTT. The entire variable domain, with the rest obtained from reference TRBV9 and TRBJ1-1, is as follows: DSGVTQTPKHLITATGQRVTLRCSPRSGDLSVYWYQQSLDQGLQFLIQYYNGEERAKGNILERFSAQQFPDLHSELNLSSLELGDSALYFCASSVSVNTEAFFGQGTRLTVV.